This TCR beta chain is from a study of blood T cells in healthy people across ages. Study-wide background: There was about one barcoded beta molecule captured by template switching per two T cells.

This clonotype was seen a few times. A J-beta primer mix and a sample-barcoded 5' primer were used in a second PCR of roughly 7 to 12 cycles. Template switching added a 12-random-nucleotide identifier to every cDNA molecule. No fewer than 3 million CDR3-containing paired-end reads came from each sample. MiXCR, run by TCRdb on the 5' RACE reads, gives a single entry per CDR3 protein. The table has around 820,000 distinct CDR3 sequences, more than 20% seen once. CDR3 length: 14 residues. From germline, CDR1 is SQVTM and CDR2 ANQGSEA. Trimming took 4 bases from V and 1 from J, leaving 11 bases between them. The sample was also linked to a second study, of T cells of mothers and their children.

This sequence was found in a boy aged 5-17 years in good health. The specimen was blood. V and J are TRBV29-1 and TRBJ2-1; D is possibly TRBD1 (6 bases). CDR3 DNA sequence: TGCAGCGTTGCGGGCAGGGGTTCCTACAATGAGCAGTTCTTC. Amino acid sequence: CSVAGRGSYNEQFF.